This T cell receptor (beta chain) comes out of a study of T cell responses to AZD1222 COVID-19 vaccine. Study results and limitations: Of spike-specific TCRs, nearly half reportedly target regions left unmutated in variants.

As regards this clone: The target antigen is unknown.

The CDR3 loop spans 15 amino acids. CDR1 is SEHNR and CDR2 is FQNEAQ in the germline V gene (reference sequence). Unmatched junction bases numbered 8, after V lost 4 bases and J lost 10 bases. Here immunoSEQ multiplex PCR was the method, and the copy in TCRdb shows in-frame clones only, minus some. The repertoire holds 56,000 or so clones, with nearly 80% as singletons. The chain recombines TRBV7-9 with TRBJ1-6, with 9 positions matching TRBD1. The origin of this receptor is an adult who received the AZD1222 COVID-19 vaccine. Sequences were derived from peripheral blood, sampled 28 days after the second AZD1222 dose. CDR3 sequence: CASSSTGGWYSPLHF. In DNA form, the CDR3 reads TGTGCCAGCAGCTCGACAGGGGGATGGTACTCACCCCTCCACTTT.